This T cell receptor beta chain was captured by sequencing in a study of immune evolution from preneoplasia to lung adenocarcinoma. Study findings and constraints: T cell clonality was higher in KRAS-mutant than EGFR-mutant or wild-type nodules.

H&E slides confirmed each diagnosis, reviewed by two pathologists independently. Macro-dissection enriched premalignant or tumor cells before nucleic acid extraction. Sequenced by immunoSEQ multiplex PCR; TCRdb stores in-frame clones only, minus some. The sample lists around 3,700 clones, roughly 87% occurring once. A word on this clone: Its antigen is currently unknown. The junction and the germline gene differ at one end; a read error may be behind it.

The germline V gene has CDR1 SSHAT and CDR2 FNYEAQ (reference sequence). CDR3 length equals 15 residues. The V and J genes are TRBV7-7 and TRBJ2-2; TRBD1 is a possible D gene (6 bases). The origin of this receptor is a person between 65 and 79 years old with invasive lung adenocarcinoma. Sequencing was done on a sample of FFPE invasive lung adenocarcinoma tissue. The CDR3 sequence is CASSLQDRNTGELFF. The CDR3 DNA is TGTGCTAGCAGCTTACAGGACAGGAACACCGGGGAGCTGTTTTTT.